Sequencing of this T cell receptor beta chain was carried out in a study of cytomegalovirus exposure and HLA in healthy donors. Study-level background: Out of 150 million to 200 million T cells, an earlier analysis found roughly 100 million unique TCR beta sequences in total. The study's findings and limits: Reports showed the classifier diagnosing cytomegalovirus status with high specificity and sensitivity. Association of a missense DCLRE1C variant with TCR beta V- and J-gene trimming was reported in a later analysis.

Germline V gene data show CDR1 as LNHDA and CDR2 as SQIVND (reference sequence). With 3 bases removed from V and 2 bases from J, the gap between germline ends came to 14 bases. The CDR3 is 17 amino acids. Vbeta (60) and Jbeta (13) primers were used in the PCR. Original data processing: As a later analysis found, there were 82 million or so unique TCR beta chains, of which roughly 11 million were shared. Clones were sequenced by immunoSEQ multiplex PCR, and TCRdb holds only the in-frame ones, with some missing. That table supplies the V and J calls and clone size; D and trimming were determined from the DNA. The data show hundreds of thousands of clones, roughly 80% seen once. With regard to this clone: The antigen remains unidentified.

The material sequenced was PBMCs. This clonotype was sampled from a man between 40 and 49 years old in good health and CMV-seronegative. This chain joins TRBV19 and TRBJ2-6; unclear D gene. This chain's CDR3 is CASSIGLLRTGANVLTF. Here the CDR3 DNA reads TGTGCCAGTAGTATTGGGTTACTACGAACTGGGGCCAACGTCCTGACTTTC.